Listed below are T cell receptor beta chains from one sample, sequenced in a study of blood T cells in healthy people across ages. One entry per CDR3 protein results from TCRdb running MiXCR on the 5' RACE reads. The table lists fewer than 950,000 distinct CDR3 sequences, around 36% of them singletons. The sample comprised blood. The receptors here all came from a man between 18 and 35 years old in good health. The CDR3 runs from the conserved cysteine through the conserved F or W. Fields, in order: clone size, D gene, V gene, J gene, CDR3 DNA, CDR3 protein. A D gene is named only where the DNA matches it firmly. Only some rows state a clone size, as once, few, many or a class for expanded clones.

>.|.|TRBV7-2|TRBJ1-5
TGTGCCAGCAGCTTAGTCGGGCAGGGCCATCAGCCCCAGCATTTT
CASSLVGQGHQPQHF
>few|.|TRBV6-6|TRBJ1-2
TGTGCCAGCAGTCCCTTAAGTGGCTACTATGGCTACACCTTC
CASSPLSGYYGYTF
>many|TRBD1|TRBV5-1|TRBJ2-1
TGCGCCAGCAGCTACACCGGGACAGGGGCCAATGAGCAGTTCTTC
CASSYTGTGANEQFF
>once|.|TRBV4-3|TRBJ2-3
TGCGCCAGCAGCCAACAACCAGGGGCAGATACGCAGTATTTT
CASSQQPGADTQYF
>.|.|TRBV20-1|TRBJ2-7
TGCAGTGCTAGAGTTGATCCCGGCCCAAAGTACTTATACGAGCAGTACTTC
CSARVDPGPKYLYEQYF
>.|TRBD1|TRBV2|TRBJ2-7
TGTGCCAGCAGCAGACAGGGGGTGGACGAGCAGTACTTC
CASSRQGVDEQYF
>.|.|TRBV4-3|TRBJ1-5
TGCGCCAGCAGCCAAGATGTGTCAGATGGTCGGCCCCAGCATTTT
CASSQDVSDGRPQHF
>.|TRBD1|TRBV6-5|TRBJ2-2
TGTGCCAGCAACCCTGGACAGGGGGCGACCGGGGAGCTGTTTTTT
CASNPGQGATGELFF
>few|.|TRBV20-1|TRBJ1-2
TGCAGTGCTAGATCATATCAGGAGTATGGCTACACCTTC
CSARSYQEYGYTF
>.|.|TRBV20-1|TRBJ1-1
TGCAGTGCTAGAACCCGCGGTGAAGCTTTCTTT
CSARTRGEAFF
>.|.|TRBV7-2|TRBJ1-3
TGTGCCAGCAGCTTAGGGTTTCCTGGAAACACCATATATTTT
CASSLGFPGNTIYF